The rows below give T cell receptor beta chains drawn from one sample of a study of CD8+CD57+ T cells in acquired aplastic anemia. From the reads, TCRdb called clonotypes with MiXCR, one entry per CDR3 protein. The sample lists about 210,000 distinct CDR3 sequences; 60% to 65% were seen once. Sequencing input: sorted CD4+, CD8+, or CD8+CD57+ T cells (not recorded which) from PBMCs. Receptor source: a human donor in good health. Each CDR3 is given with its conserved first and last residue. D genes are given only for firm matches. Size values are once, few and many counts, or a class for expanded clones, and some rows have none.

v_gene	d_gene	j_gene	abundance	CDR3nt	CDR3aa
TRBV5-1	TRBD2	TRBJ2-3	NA	TGCGCCAGTGGGGGGGGACTAGCGGGAGCTGATACGCAGTATTTT	CASGGGLAGADTQYF
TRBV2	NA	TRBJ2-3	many	TGTGCCAGCAGTGAAGGTTCTATGGTAGATACGCAGTATTTT	CASSEGSMVDTQYF
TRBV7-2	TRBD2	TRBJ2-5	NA	TGTGCCAGCAGCCCGGCCGGGACTAGCGGGAAAGAGACCCAGTACTTC	CASSPAGTSGKETQYF
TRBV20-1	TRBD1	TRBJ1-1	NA	TGCAGCGCCTACCCCGGGACAGTACCCTACACTGAAGCTTTCTTT	CSAYPGTVPYTEAFF
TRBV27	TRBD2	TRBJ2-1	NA	TGTGCCAGCAGTAAAACTGCGGGAGGGCCCTACAATGAGCAGTTCTTC	CASSKTAGGPYNEQFF
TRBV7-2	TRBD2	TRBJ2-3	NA	TGTGCCAGCAGCTGGACTAGCGGGTTTAGCACAGATACGCAGTATTTT	CASSWTSGFSTDTQYF
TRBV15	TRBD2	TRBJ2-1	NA	TGTGCCACCAGCAGAAAGGGACTAGCGGGAAACAATGAGCAGTTCTTC	CATSRKGLAGNNEQFF
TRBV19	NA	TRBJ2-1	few	TGTGCCAGTAATAGGACTAAATACAATGAGCGGTTCTTC	CASNRTKYNERFF
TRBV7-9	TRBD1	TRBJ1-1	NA	TGTGCCAGCGCCCGTGTTCGGGACAGCACTGAAGCTTTCTTT	CASARVRDSTEAFF
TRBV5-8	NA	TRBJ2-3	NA	TGTGCCAGCAGTGAAGAGGGGGGGTCCTACAATGAGCAGTATTTT	CASSEEGGSYNEQYF
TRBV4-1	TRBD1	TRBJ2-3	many	TGCGCCAGCAGCCGCCGGGACAGTAACACAGATACGCAGTATTTT	CASSRRDSNTDTQYF
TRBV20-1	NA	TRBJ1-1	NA	TGCAGTGCGTCTTTCGGGAACACTGAAGCTTTCTTT	CSASFGNTEAFF
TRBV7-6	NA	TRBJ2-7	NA	TGTGCCAGCAGCTTAAACCCTTCCTCCCTCTACGAGCAGTACTTC	CASSLNPSSLYEQYF
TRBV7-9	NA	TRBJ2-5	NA	TGTGCCAGCAGCTTGCGAAAGGGAAGTGGGGAGACCCAGTACTTC	CASSLRKGSGETQYF
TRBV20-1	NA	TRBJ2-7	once	TGCAGTGCCCCTGCGAGGGGAAGGTACGAGCAGTACTTC	CSAPARGRYEQYF
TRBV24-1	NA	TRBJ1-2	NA	TGTGCCACCAGTGTCACAGGCGGAGGCTACACCTTC	CATSVTGGGYTF
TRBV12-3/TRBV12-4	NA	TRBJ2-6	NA	TGTGCCAGCAGTCTAGTTGGTGGGGCCAACGTCCTGACTTTC	CASSLVGGANVLTF
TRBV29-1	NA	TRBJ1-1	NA	TGCAGCGTTGAATCTGTCGGGGTGAACACTGAAGCTTTCTTT	CSVESVGVNTEAFF
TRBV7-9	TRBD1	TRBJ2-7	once	TGTGCCAGCAGCTTTGGGGGACAGGGGCTGAATGAGCAGTACTTC	CASSFGGQGLNEQYF
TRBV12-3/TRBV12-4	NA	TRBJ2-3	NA	TGTGCCAGCAGTCTCTGGGGAGATACGCAGTATTTT	CASSLWGDTQYF
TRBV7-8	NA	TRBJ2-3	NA	TGTGCCAGCAGCAGGGGTACAGGTACGCAGTATTTT	CASSRGTGTQYF
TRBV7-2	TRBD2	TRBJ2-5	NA	TGTGCCAGCAGACGAACTAGCGTCGAAGAGACCCAGTACTTC	CASRRTSVEETQYF
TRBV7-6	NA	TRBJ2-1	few	TGTGCCAGCAGCTTAGGGGGCGGCACAGATACGCAGTTCTTC	CASSLGGGTDTQFF
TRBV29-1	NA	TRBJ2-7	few	TGCAGCGTTGCAGACGCCGAGCAGTACTTC	CSVADAEQYF
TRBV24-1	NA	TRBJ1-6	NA	TGTGCCACCAGTAAGGACAGCACCTCACCCCTCCACTTT	CATSKDSTSPLHF
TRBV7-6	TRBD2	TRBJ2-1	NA	TGTGCCAGCAGCAAATTAATAGCGGGAGGGATGGATGAGCAGTTCTTC	CASSKLIAGGMDEQFF
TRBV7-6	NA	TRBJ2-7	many	TGTGCCAGCAGCTTAGGGCAGGGCCTCTCCTACGAGCAGTACTTC	CASSLGQGLSYEQYF
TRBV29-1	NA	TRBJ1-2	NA	TGCAGCGTTGATCCCCCAGGGATTAACTATGGCTACACCTTC	CSVDPPGINYGYTF
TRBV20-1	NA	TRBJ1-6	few	TGCAGTGCTAGAAGGACACCGAATTCACCCCTCCACTTT	CSARRTPNSPLHF
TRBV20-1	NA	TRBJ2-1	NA	TGCAGTGCTAGAGATGATGGGGAGGTTAGTGAGCAGTTCTTC	CSARDDGEVSEQFF
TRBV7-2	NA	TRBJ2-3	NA	TGTGCCAGCAGCTTCAGGGGGGGACACACAGATACGCAGTATTTT	CASSFRGGHTDTQYF
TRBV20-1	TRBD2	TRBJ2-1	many	TGCAGTGCTAAAGAGCGGGGGGGCCTTAGGTCCTACAATGAGCAGTTCTTC	CSAKERGGLRSYNEQFF
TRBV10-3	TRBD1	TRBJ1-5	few	TGTGCCATCACCACAGGGGAGGGAGGGCAGCCCCAGCATTTT	CAITTGEGGQPQHF
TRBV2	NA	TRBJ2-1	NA	TGTGCCAGCAGTAGCGCCACTGGGGAGCAGTTCTTC	CASSSATGEQFF
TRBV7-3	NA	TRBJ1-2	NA	TGTGCCAGCAGCTCCTCGGGCGTACGGACAGAAAACTATGGCTACACCTTC	CASSSSGVRTENYGYTF
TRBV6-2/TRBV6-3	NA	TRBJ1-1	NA	TGTGCCGCCACAGAGAAAGTTATGAACACTGAAGCTTTCTTT	CAATEKVMNTEAFF
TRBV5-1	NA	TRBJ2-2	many	TGCGCCAGCAGCTTGTTTCCCGGGATAGACACCGGGGAGCTGTTTTTT	CASSLFPGIDTGELFF
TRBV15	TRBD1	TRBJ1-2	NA	TGTGCCACCAGCACAGGGGGTGGCTACACCTTC	CATSTGGGYTF
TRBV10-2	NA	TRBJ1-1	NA	TGCGCCAGCAGTGGCGGGGCATCCCCTGAAGCTTTCTTT	CASSGGASPEAFF